Shown below are 2 T cell receptor beta chains from a single sample sequenced in a study of Ad26.COV2.S vaccination and SARS-CoV-2 variants. Only in-frame clones appear in the TCRdb table, and some are missing; sequencing was by immunoSEQ multiplex PCR. The table includes 350,000 to 450,000 clones, approximately 90% detected once. Treatment denoted: around 19 received Ad26.COV2.S at low or high dose, single or two shots; 5 received placebo; per-sample allocation not given. It was on day 63 after the first vaccine or placebo injection that samples were taken. The sample in question was peripheral blood, obtained in a trial of Ad26.COV2.S vaccine versus placebo. These receptors all come from a person aged 18 to 65 who received the Ad26.COV2.S COVID-19 vaccine or a placebo.

The CDR3 protein is CASRPTGGVYNEQFF. CDR3 DNA: TGTGCCAGCAGGCCGACAGGGGGGGTCTACAATGAGCAGTTCTTC. The chain couples TRBV6-5 to TRBJ2-1, with 9 bases matching TRBD1. Losses at the gene ends were 6 bases for V and 3 bases for J; bases not matched to a gene: 6. This CDR3 has 15 amino acids. Germline CDR1 MNHEY, CDR2 SVGAGI.

The V gene is TRBV18, the J gene TRBJ2-5; D not certain. This CDR3 spans 11 amino acids. The germline gives CDR1 KGHSH, CDR2 LQKENI. Trimming shortened V by 5 bases and J by 3 bases, and 4 bases separated the two germline ends. The CDR3 nucleotides read TGTGCCAGCTCAACGGAAGAGACCCAGTACTTC. This sequence encodes CASSTEETQYF. Combining the CDR3 with reference TRBV18 and TRBJ2-5 gives the whole variable domain NAGVMQNPRHLVRRRGQEARLRCSPMKGHSHVYWYRQLPEEGLKFMVYLQKENIIDESGMPKERFSAEFPKEGPSILRIQQVVRGDSAAYFCASSTEETQYFGPGTRLLVL.